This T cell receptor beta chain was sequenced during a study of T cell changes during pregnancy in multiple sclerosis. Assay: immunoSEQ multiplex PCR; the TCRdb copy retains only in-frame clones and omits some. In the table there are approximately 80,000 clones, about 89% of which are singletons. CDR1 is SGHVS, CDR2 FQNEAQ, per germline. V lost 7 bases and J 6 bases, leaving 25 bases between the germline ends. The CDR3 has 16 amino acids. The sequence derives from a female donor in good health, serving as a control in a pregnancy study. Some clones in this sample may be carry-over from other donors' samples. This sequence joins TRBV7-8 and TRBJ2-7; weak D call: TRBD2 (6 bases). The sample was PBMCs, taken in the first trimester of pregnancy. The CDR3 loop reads CASTHPGRERVPEQYF. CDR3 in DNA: TGTGCCAGCACCCATCCAGGAAGGGAGCGGGTTCCCGAGCAGTACTTC.